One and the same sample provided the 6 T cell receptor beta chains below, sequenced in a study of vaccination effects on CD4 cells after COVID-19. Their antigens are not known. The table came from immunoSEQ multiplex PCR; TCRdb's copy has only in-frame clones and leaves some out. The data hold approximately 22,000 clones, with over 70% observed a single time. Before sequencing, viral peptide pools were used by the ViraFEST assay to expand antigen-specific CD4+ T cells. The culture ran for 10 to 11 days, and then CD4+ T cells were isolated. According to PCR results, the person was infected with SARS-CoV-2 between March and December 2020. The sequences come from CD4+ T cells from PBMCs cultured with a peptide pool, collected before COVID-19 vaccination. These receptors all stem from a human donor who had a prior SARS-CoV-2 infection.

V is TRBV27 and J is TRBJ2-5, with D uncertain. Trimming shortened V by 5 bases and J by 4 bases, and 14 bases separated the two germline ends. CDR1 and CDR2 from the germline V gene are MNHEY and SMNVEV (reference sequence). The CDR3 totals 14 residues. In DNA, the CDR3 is TGTGCCAGCAGTCCAATAGTGTTTGGAGAGACCCAGTACTTC. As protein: CASSPIVFGETQYF.

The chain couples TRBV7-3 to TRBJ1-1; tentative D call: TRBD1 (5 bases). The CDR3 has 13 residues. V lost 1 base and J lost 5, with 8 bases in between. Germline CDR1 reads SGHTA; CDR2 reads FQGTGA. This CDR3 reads CASSLRQGTEAFF. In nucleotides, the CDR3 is TGTGCCAGCAGCTTAAGGCAGGGTACTGAAGCTTTCTTT. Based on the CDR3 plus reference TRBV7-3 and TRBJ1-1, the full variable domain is GAGVSQTPSNKVTEKGKYVELRCDPISGHTALYWYRQSLGQGPEFLIYFQGTGAADDSGLPNDRFFAVRPEGSVSTLKIQRTERGDSAVYLCASSLRQGTEAFFGQGTRLTVV.

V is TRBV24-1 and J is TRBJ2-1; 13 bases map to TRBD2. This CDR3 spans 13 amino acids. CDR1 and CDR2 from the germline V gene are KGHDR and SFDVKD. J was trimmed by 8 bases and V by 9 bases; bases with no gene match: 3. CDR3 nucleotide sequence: TGTGCCACCGGGACTAGCGGGATGTATGAGCAGTTCTTC. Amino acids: CATGTSGMYEQFF.

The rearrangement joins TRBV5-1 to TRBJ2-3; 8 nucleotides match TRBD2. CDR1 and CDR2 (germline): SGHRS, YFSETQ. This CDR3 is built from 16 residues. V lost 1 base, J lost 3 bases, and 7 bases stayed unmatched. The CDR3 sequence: CASSLLPAGETDTQYF. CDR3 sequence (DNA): TGCGCCAGCAGCTTGTTACCAGCGGGAGAGACAGATACGCAGTATTTT. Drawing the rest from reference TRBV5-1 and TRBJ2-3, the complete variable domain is KAGVTQTPRYLIKTRGQQVTLSCSPISGHRSVSWYQQTPGQGLQFLFEYFSETQRNKGNFPGRFSGRQFSNSRSEMNVSTLELGDSALYLCASSLLPAGETDTQYFGPGTRLTVL.

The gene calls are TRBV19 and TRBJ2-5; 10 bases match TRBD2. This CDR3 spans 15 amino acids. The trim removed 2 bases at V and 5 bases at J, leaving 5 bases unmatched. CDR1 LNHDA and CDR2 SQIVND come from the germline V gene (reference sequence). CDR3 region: CASSISSGSRETQYF. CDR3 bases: TGTGCCAGTAGTATATCTAGCGGGAGTAGGGAGACCCAGTACTTC.

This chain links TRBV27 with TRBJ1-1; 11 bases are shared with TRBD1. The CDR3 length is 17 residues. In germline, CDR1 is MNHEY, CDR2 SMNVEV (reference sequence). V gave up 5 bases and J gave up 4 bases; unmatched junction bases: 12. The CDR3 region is CASSARMGQGGRTEAFF. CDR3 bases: TGTGCCAGCAGTGCCCGAATGGGACAGGGGGGTCGCACTGAAGCTTTCTTT.